These 28 T cell receptor beta chains were all obtained from the same sample, sequenced in a study of control samples from healthy donors and cancer patients. Repertoires were generated with immunoSEQ multiplex PCR, while TCRdb's copy carries only in-frame clones and drops some. The table has over 150,000 clones, more than 85% seen once. Specimen: blood. The receptors were sampled from a woman aged 35 to 49 in good health.

The V and J genes are TRBV27 and TRBJ1-5; the D gene is possibly TRBD1 (5 bases). Trimming removed 4 bases from V and 5 bases from J, with 12 bases in between. Germline V gene data show CDR1 as MNHEY and CDR2 as SMNVEV (reference sequence). The CDR3 spans 14 residues. The CDR3 loop is CASSSIGAHQPQHF. The CDR3 DNA reads as TGTGCCAGCAGTTCCATAGGGGCTCATCAGCCCCAGCATTTT.

The genes are TRBV12-3 or TRBV12-4 and TRBJ2-7; D gene ambiguous. The CDR3 has 13 amino acids. Trimming took 4 bases from V and 2 from J, leaving 9 bases between them. The CDR3: CASSSSPPYEQYF. DNA for the CDR3: TGTGCCAGCAGTTCCTCTCCCCCCTACGAGCAGTACTTC.

The rearrangement uses TRBV5-1 and TRBJ2-3; TRBD1 agrees at 7 bases. Per the germline V gene, CDR1 is SGHRS and CDR2 is YFSETQ. The CDR3 is made up of 14 amino acids. Trimming took 4 bases from V and 4 from J; bases not matched to a gene: 6. CDR3 in DNA: TGCGCCAGCAGCCTGGGACAGACGGCAGATACGCAGTATTTT. Its protein is CASSLGQTADTQYF. The entire variable domain, with the rest obtained from reference TRBV5-1 and TRBJ2-3, is as follows: KAGVTQTPRYLIKTRGQQVTLSCSPISGHRSVSWYQQTPGQGLQFLFEYFSETQRNKGNFPGRFSGRQFSNSRSEMNVSTLELGDSALYLCASSLGQTADTQYFGPGTRLTVL.

CDR3 DNA: TGTGCCAGCAGCGCGCCAAACCCACTACAGGGAAAGAACACTGAAGCTTTCTTT. This codes for CASSAPNPLQGKNTEAFF. This chain uses TRBV21-1 with TRBJ1-1; TRBD1, the table's D call, lacks a check against the DNA. TRBV21-1 is tagged as a pseudogene. The CDR3 totals 18 residues.

This chain joins TRBV19 and TRBJ2-7, with 8 positions matching TRBD2. Germline CDR1 reads LNHDA; CDR2 reads SQIVND (reference sequence). This CDR3 has 16 amino acids. J lost 2 bases, V lost 5 bases, and 11 bases had no gene match. The CDR3 reads CASSPEGSGGPYEQYF. CDR3 DNA: TGTGCCAGTAGTCCCGAAGGGAGCGGGGGACCCTACGAGCAGTACTTC.

This chain connects TRBV5-1 to TRBJ2-1; maybe TRBD1 (5 bases). Looked up from germline, CDR1 is SGHRS and CDR2 is YFSETQ. The CDR3 is 13 residues long. V shed 4 bases and J shed 8 bases, with 13 bases lying between them. As DNA, the CDR3 is TGCGCCAGCAGCACTCGACAGCTCTATGAGCAGTTCTTC. Amino acid sequence: CASSTRQLYEQFF.

CDR3 sequence reads: CASSIDGGSLEAFF. The DNA of the CDR3 is TGTGCCAGTAGTATAGATGGCGGCAGCCTTGAAGCTTTCTTT. V and J are TRBV19 and TRBJ1-1; D gene ambiguous. V dropped 0 bases and J dropped 7 bases, with 12 bases sitting between them. Germline V lookup: CDR1 LNHDA, CDR2 SQIVND (reference sequence). The CDR3 has 14 residues.

About this clone itself: The junction does not match germline at one end; this may be a read error. The chain couples TRBV3-1 (or the pseudogene TRBV3-2) to TRBJ2-1; 10 bases match TRBD2. Germline-derived CDR1 and CDR2 are LGHDT and YNNKEL (reference sequence). The CDR3 totals 14 residues. CDR3 sequence reads: CASSQAGGFDEQFF. CDR3 DNA: TGTGCCAGCAGTCAAGCGGGGGGGTTTGATGAGCAGTTCTTC.

V gene TRBV10-3 combines with J gene TRBJ2-7; D is undetermined. V lost 3 bases and J lost 3, with 3 bases in between. The germline gives CDR1 ENHRY, CDR2 SYGVKD. The CDR3 is 11 amino acids. The CDR3 loop reads CAISEGYEQYF. CDR3 coding DNA: TGTGCCATCAGTGAAGGCTACGAGCAGTACTTC.

The V call is TRBV11-2, the J call TRBJ1-2, with D tentatively TRBD1 (5 bases). Per germline, CDR1 SGHAT and CDR2 FQNNGV. This CDR3 spans 14 amino acids. The V and J ends lost 5 bases and 5 bases respectively, with 15 bases between them. The CDR3 region is CASSQQATVYGYTF. DNA of the CDR3: TGTGCCAGCAGCCAACAGGCGACAGTATATGGCTACACCTTC.

The chain combines TRBV3-1 (or the pseudogene TRBV3-2) with TRBJ1-1, with 8 bases lining up with TRBD1. The CDR3 consists of 14 residues. Germline trimming cut 4 bases from V and 4 bases from J; bases unmatched to any gene: 5. From germline, CDR1 is LGHDT and CDR2 YNNKEL (reference sequence). As DNA, the CDR3 is TGTGCCAGCAGCCCCGGCACAGGGGGCACTGAAGCTTTCTTT. Its translation is CASSPGTGGTEAFF.

The V and J genes are TRBV7-9 and TRBJ2-3; 8 bases line up with TRBD1. Trimming took 4 bases from V and 0 from J; bases not matched to a gene: 9. The CDR3 sequence is 17 residues long. Germline V gene lookup returns CDR1 SEHNR and CDR2 FQNEAQ (reference sequence). DNA of the CDR3: TGTGCCAGCAGCTCACCTACAGGGGGTTCTAGCACAGATACGCAGTATTTT. It is translated as CASSSPTGGSSTDTQYF.

CDR3: CATSDLTGDTQYF. The CDR3 DNA is TGTGCCACCAGTGATTTGACAGGGGATACGCAGTATTTT. This rearrangement joins TRBV24-1 to TRBJ2-3, with a weak D call TRBD1 (6 bases). The V and J ends lost 0 bases and 6 bases respectively, with 6 bases between them. The CDR3 is made up of 13 amino acids. Per the germline V gene, CDR1 is KGHDR and CDR2 is SFDVKD.

The chain combines TRBV10-1 with TRBJ1-1; D unresolved. CDR3 size: 13 residues. Looked up from germline, CDR1 is WNHNN and CDR2 is SYGVQD (reference sequence). Trimming took 0 bases from V and 8 from J, leaving 10 bases between them. The CDR3 DNA sequence: TGCGCCAGCAGTGAGTCTCGCGGCAGAGAAGCTTTCTTT. This translates into CASSESRGREAFF.

This chain uses TRBV4-1 with TRBJ2-7; D is ambiguous. The CDR3 extends over 12 amino acids. Between the trimmed V and J ends, which lost 7 bases and 0 bases, there was a span of 7 bases. Germline V CDR1 and CDR2: MGHRA, YSYEKL. CDR3 sequence: CASMDGSYEQYF. The DNA of the CDR3 is TGCGCCAGCATGGACGGCTCCTACGAGCAGTACTTC.

The chain employs TRBV19 and TRBJ1-2; no definite D call. With 8 bases removed from V and 4 bases from J, the gap between germline ends came to 14 bases. The CDR3 is 13 residues long. The germline V gene has CDR1 LNHDA and CDR2 SQIVND (reference sequence). The CDR3 bases are TGTGCCAGTGTTGAATCTCCTAGCTATGGCTACACCTTC. Translated: CASVESPSYGYTF.

This rearrangement joins TRBV24-1 to TRBJ2-3; 9 nucleotides align to TRBD1. Germline V gene data show CDR1 as KGHDR and CDR2 as SFDVKD. Trimming cost V 3 bases and J 2 bases; bases outside gene matches: 2. The CDR3 is 15 residues long. CDR3 in amino acids: CATSDRTGATDTQYF. The CDR3 DNA reads as TGTGCCACCAGTGATCGGACAGGGGCCACAGATACGCAGTATTTT.

CDR3 sequence: CASSPRRSYNSPLHF. In nucleotides, the CDR3 is TGTGCCAGCAGCCCCAGGCGGTCCTATAATTCACCCCTCCACTTT. The gene calls are TRBV11-2 and TRBJ1-6; D unclear. The V gene's germline CDR1 is SGHAT and CDR2 FQNNGV. V lost 5 bases and J lost 1, with 9 bases in between. This CDR3 has 15 residues.

This chain connects TRBV7-9 to TRBJ1-1; D remains unclear. CDR3 length equals 11 residues. V gave up 0 bases and J gave up 7 bases, with 3 bases separating them. Per germline, CDR1 SEHNR and CDR2 FQNEAQ (reference sequence). This CDR3 is CASSLAGEAFF. For the CDR3, the DNA is TGTGCCAGCAGCTTAGCAGGTGAAGCTTTCTTT.

The gene calls are TRBV18 and TRBJ1-4; 7 bases agree with TRBD1. V shed 3 bases, J shed 3 bases, and the junction held 4 bases outside the gene matches. The CDR3 extends over 15 amino acids. In germline, CDR1 is KGHSH, CDR2 LQKENI. The DNA of the CDR3 is TGTGCCAGCTCACCCCCGGGACAGCCTAATGAAAAACTGTTTTTT. Translation: CASSPPGQPNEKLFF.

The chain links TRBV7-3 to TRBJ1-3, with D maybe TRBD1 (6 bases). Per the germline V gene, CDR1 is SGHTA and CDR2 is FQGTGA. The CDR3 runs 15 residues. Deletions cut 4 bases from V and 4 bases from J, with 14 bases between. The CDR3 DNA is TGTGCCAGCAGCTCGCACCGGGACATCGGAAACACCATATATTTT. It is translated as CASSSHRDIGNTIYF.

V is TRBV5-1 and J is TRBJ1-2, with TRBD1 identical over 10 bases. The CDR3 sequence is 16 residues long. V shed 4 bases, J shed 8 bases, and the junction held 14 bases outside the gene matches. Germline CDR1 is SGHRS and CDR2 is YFSETQ. CDR3 in amino acids: CASSNSPADRGQGYTF. CDR3 bases: TGCGCCAGCAGCAACTCCCCCGCAGACAGGGGGCAAGGCTACACCTTC.

This chain joins TRBV2 and TRBJ1-2, with D possibly being TRBD1 (5 bases). Looked up from germline, CDR1 is SNHLY and CDR2 is FYNNEI. Trimming cost V 7 bases and J 8 bases, with 20 bases left between them. The CDR3 consists of 14 residues. Here the CDR3 reads CASIPSGAFSGYTF. CDR3 bases: TGTGCCAGCATTCCCTCTGGGGCTTTCTCAGGCTACACCTTC.

This chain uses TRBV7-8 with TRBJ2-3; the D is unclear. Germline V gene sequence: CDR1 SGHVS, CDR2 FQNEAQ. The CDR3 has 13 residues. The V end lost 1 base, the J end lost 6 bases, and 8 bases lay between the germline ends. CDR3 nucleotide sequence: TGTGCCAGCAGCTTAGTTTTATCCGATACGCAGTATTTT. It is translated as CASSLVLSDTQYF.

This chain links TRBV9 with TRBJ1-2; D remains unclear. Trimming left V 0 bases short and J 4 bases short, with 7 bases between. There are 13 residues in the CDR3. From germline, CDR1 is SGDLS and CDR2 YYNGEE. CDR3 DNA sequence: TGTGCCAGCAGCGTAGGAAACAGCTATGGCTACACCTTC. Translating it yields CASSVGNSYGYTF.

The chain links TRBV5-1 to TRBJ1-1, with D possibly matching TRBD1 (5 bases). The CDR3 contains 15 residues. Trimming shortened V by 4 bases and J by 0 bases, and 13 bases separated the two germline ends. Per the germline V gene, CDR1 is SGHRS and CDR2 is YFSETQ. The CDR3 reads CASSPAGGLNTEAFF. In nucleotides, the CDR3 is TGCGCCAGCAGCCCGGCGGGGGGATTGAACACTGAAGCTTTCTTT.

The sample holds one count of this clone. The CDR3 region has the DNA TGTGCCACCAGCAGAGAGGGCAAGTATAATGAAAAACTGTTTTTT. Translated: CATSREGKYNEKLFF. The chain joins TRBV15 to TRBJ1-4; unclear D gene. Germline V lookup: CDR1 LNHNV, CDR2 YYDKDF (reference sequence). V was clipped by 0 bases and J by 4 bases, with 9 bases between them. The CDR3 extends over 15 amino acids.

The CDR3 region is CASSETYQPQHF. CDR3 DNA: TGTGCCAGCAGTGAAACTTATCAGCCCCAGCATTTT. V usage is TRBV6-1 and J usage is TRBJ1-5, with D uncertain. The CDR3 is made up of 12 amino acids. From germline, CDR1 is MNHNS and CDR2 SASEGT. The V end lost 2 bases, the J end lost 5 bases, and 4 bases lay between the germline ends.